The rows below give T cell receptor beta chains drawn from one sample of a study of Ad26.COV2.S vaccination and SARS-CoV-2 variants. Generated by immunoSEQ multiplex PCR, the TCRdb table keeps only in-frame clones and is missing some. The sample includes over 350,000 clones, more than 85% seen only once; the top ten take roughly 3.5%. The material sequenced was peripheral blood, taken in a trial of Ad26.COV2.S vaccine versus placebo. These receptors came from a person between 18 and 65 years old who received the Ad26.COV2.S COVID-19 vaccine or a placebo. CDR3s include the opening cysteine and the closing phenylalanine or tryptophan. Each record gives: J gene, D gene, V gene, clone size, CDR3 DNA, CDR3 protein. D genes are given only for firm matches. Clone size is stated in some rows and not others, as once, few, many or a class when expanded.

j_call: TRBJ1-1
d_call: -
v_call: TRBV6-5
clone_size: -
cdr3_nt: TGTGCCAGCAGTCCCGGGAACATCCTATTCTCTGAAGCTTTCTTT
cdr3_aa: CASSPGNILFSEAFF

j_call: TRBJ1-2
d_call: -
v_call: TRBV5-4
clone_size: -
cdr3_nt: TGTGCCAGCAGCTCGCGGGAGGGGAGATACTATGGCTACACCTTC
cdr3_aa: CASSSREGRYYGYTF

j_call: TRBJ2-3
d_call: -
v_call: TRBV7-2
clone_size: -
cdr3_nt: TGTGCCAGCAGCGAAAATACTGGGAGGCAGTATTTT
cdr3_aa: CASSENTGRQYF

j_call: TRBJ1-1
d_call: TRBD1
v_call: TRBV7-9
clone_size: -
cdr3_nt: TGTGCCAGCAGCTTAGATCCGACAGGGGCGAAACCGAACACTGAAGCTTTCTTT
cdr3_aa: CASSLDPTGAKPNTEAFF

j_call: TRBJ1-1
d_call: -
v_call: TRBV10-3
clone_size: -
cdr3_nt: TGTGCCATCAGTGAGTCGAGGTCAGCCATGAACACTGAAGCTTTCTTT
cdr3_aa: CAISESRSAMNTEAFF

j_call: TRBJ1-3
d_call: -
v_call: TRBV7-8
clone_size: -
cdr3_nt: TGTGCCAGCAGCTGGCAGGGGTACTCTGGAAACACCATATATTTT
cdr3_aa: CASSWQGYSGNTIYF

j_call: TRBJ1-2
d_call: TRBD1
v_call: TRBV6-4
clone_size: -
cdr3_nt: TGTGCCAGCAGTGACAGACAGGGGGACTATGGCTACACCTTC
cdr3_aa: CASSDRQGDYGYTF

j_call: TRBJ1-3
d_call: -
v_call: TRBV4-1
clone_size: once
cdr3_nt: TGCGCCAGCAGCCAAGATCAGGGGACTGGAAACACCATATATTTT
cdr3_aa: CASSQDQGTGNTIYF

j_call: TRBJ2-7
d_call: TRBD1
v_call: TRBV27
clone_size: -
cdr3_nt: TGTGCCAGCAGCGGGACAGGGTCCTACGAGCAGTACTTC
cdr3_aa: CASSGTGSYEQYF

j_call: TRBJ2-7
d_call: -
v_call: TRBV19
clone_size: -
cdr3_nt: TGTGCCAGTGGAGGGAGGGACAGCTCCTACGAGCAGTACTTC
cdr3_aa: CASGGRDSSYEQYF

j_call: TRBJ2-1
d_call: TRBD2
v_call: TRBV2
clone_size: -
cdr3_nt: TGTGCCAGCAGTGATGACCCTAGCGGGGGGGCGTTTGGTGAGCAGTTCTTC
cdr3_aa: CASSDDPSGGAFGEQFF

j_call: TRBJ2-7
d_call: TRBD1
v_call: TRBV7-8
clone_size: -
cdr3_nt: TGTGCCAGCAGACCCAGACAGGGCTCCTACGAGCAGTACTTC
cdr3_aa: CASRPRQGSYEQYF

j_call: TRBJ1-2
d_call: -
v_call: TRBV27
clone_size: -
cdr3_nt: TGTGCCAGCAGTCATGGGGCCGGTTATGGCTACACCTTC
cdr3_aa: CASSHGAGYGYTF

j_call: TRBJ2-5
d_call: TRBD2
v_call: TRBV19
clone_size: -
cdr3_nt: TGTGCCAGTAGTATTGGGGATAGCGGGGATATCCAAGAGACCCAGTACTTC
cdr3_aa: CASSIGDSGDIQETQYF

j_call: TRBJ2-2
d_call: -
v_call: TRBV5-1
clone_size: -
cdr3_nt: TGCGCCAGCAGCCTGGACGGGGCTCGAACCGGGGAGCTGTTTTTT
cdr3_aa: CASSLDGARTGELFF

j_call: TRBJ1-1
d_call: -
v_call: TRBV11-2
clone_size: -
cdr3_nt: TGTGCCAGCAGCACACAGGGCCTACCGAACACTGAAGCTTTCTTT
cdr3_aa: CASSTQGLPNTEAFF

j_call: TRBJ2-7
d_call: TRBD2
v_call: TRBV5-1
clone_size: once
cdr3_nt: TGCGCCAGCAGCTTGGTTCCTAGCGGGGGCTCGCAGTACTTC
cdr3_aa: CASSLVPSGGSQYF

j_call: TRBJ1-5
d_call: -
v_call: TRBV7-8
clone_size: -
cdr3_nt: TGTGCCAGCAGCTTAAGTGCGAGGCCCTCAGGTCAGCCCCAGCATTTT
cdr3_aa: CASSLSARPSGQPQHF

j_call: TRBJ2-1
d_call: TRBD2
v_call: TRBV19
clone_size: -
cdr3_nt: TGTGCCAGTAGACTAGCGGGGGGCAATGAGCAGTTCTTC
cdr3_aa: CASRLAGGNEQFF

j_call: TRBJ2-2
d_call: TRBD2
v_call: TRBV10-3
clone_size: -
cdr3_nt: TGTGCCATCAGTAACCGACTAGCGGGGGATGGCGGGGAGCTGTTTTTT
cdr3_aa: CAISNRLAGDGGELFF

j_call: TRBJ1-2
d_call: TRBD1
v_call: TRBV7-8
clone_size: -
cdr3_nt: TGTGCCAGCAGCGTCACCGGGACAGAGGGCCCCAATGGCTACACCTTC
cdr3_aa: CASSVTGTEGPNGYTF

j_call: TRBJ2-2
d_call: -
v_call: TRBV5-6
clone_size: -
cdr3_nt: TGTGCCAGCAGCTACCAAAAGGAGCTGTTTTTT
cdr3_aa: CASSYQKELFF

j_call: TRBJ2-5
d_call: -
v_call: TRBV27
clone_size: -
cdr3_nt: TGTGCCAGCAGTTTATTGGGACGGTCACAAGAGACCCAGTACTTC
cdr3_aa: CASSLLGRSQETQYF

j_call: TRBJ2-4
d_call: -
v_call: TRBV4-2
clone_size: -
cdr3_nt: TGTGCCAGCAGTCCGGGCCCTTTAGGCGGCATTCAGTACTTC
cdr3_aa: CASSPGPLGGIQYF

j_call: TRBJ2-7
d_call: -
v_call: TRBV6-1
clone_size: -
cdr3_nt: TGTGCCAGCAGTGAAGGGTTCAGGGTGAGCTCCTACGAGCAGTACTTC
cdr3_aa: CASSEGFRVSSYEQYF

j_call: TRBJ1-1
d_call: TRBD1
v_call: TRBV7-9
clone_size: -
cdr3_nt: TGTGCCAGCAGCCCCGGGACAGGGCCAACTGAAGCTTTCTTT
cdr3_aa: CASSPGTGPTEAFF

j_call: TRBJ2-7
d_call: TRBD1
v_call: TRBV5-4
clone_size: -
cdr3_nt: TGTGCCAGCAGCAGGACAGGGGAGGTGGGGGAGCAGTACTTC
cdr3_aa: CASSRTGEVGEQYF

j_call: TRBJ1-6
d_call: -
v_call: TRBV4-3
clone_size: -
cdr3_nt: TGCGCCAGCAGCCAGGAAATGCGTGATGGGTCACCCCTCCACTTT
cdr3_aa: CASSQEMRDGSPLHF

j_call: TRBJ2-1
d_call: TRBD1
v_call: TRBV5-4
clone_size: -
cdr3_nt: TGTGCCAGCAGCTTGGAACTGACAGGGGGGGATGAGCAGTTCTTC
cdr3_aa: CASSLELTGGDEQFF